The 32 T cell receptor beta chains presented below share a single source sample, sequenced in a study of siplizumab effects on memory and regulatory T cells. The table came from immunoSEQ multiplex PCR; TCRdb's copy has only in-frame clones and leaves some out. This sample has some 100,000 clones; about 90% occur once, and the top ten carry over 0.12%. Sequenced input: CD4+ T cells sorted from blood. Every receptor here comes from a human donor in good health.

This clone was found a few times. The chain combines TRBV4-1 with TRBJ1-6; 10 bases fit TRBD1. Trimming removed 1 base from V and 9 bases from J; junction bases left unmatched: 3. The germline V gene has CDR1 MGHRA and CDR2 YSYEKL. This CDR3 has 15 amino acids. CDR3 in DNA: TGCGCCAGCAGCCAAGGGGACAGGGGAGTTTCACCCCTCCACTTT. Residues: CASSQGDRGVSPLHF.

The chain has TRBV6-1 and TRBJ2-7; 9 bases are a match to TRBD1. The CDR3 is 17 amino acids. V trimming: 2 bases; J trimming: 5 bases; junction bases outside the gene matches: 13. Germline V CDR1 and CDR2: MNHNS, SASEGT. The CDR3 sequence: CASSEPVGGTGNHEQYF. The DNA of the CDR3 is TGTGCCAGCAGTGAACCTGTTGGGGGGACAGGGAACCACGAGCAGTACTTC.

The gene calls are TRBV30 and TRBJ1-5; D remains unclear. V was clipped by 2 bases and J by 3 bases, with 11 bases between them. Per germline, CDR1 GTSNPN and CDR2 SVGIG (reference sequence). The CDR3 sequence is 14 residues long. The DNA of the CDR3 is TGTGCCTGGAGTATCGGGGTTAACAATCAGCCCCAGCATTTT. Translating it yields CAWSIGVNNQPQHF. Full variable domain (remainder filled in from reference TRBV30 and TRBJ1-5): SQTIHQWPATLVQPVGSPLSLECTVEGTSNPNLYWYRQAAGRGLQLLFYSVGIGQISSEVPQNLSASRPQDRQFILSSKKLLLSDSGFYLCAWSIGVNNQPQHFGDGTRLSIL.

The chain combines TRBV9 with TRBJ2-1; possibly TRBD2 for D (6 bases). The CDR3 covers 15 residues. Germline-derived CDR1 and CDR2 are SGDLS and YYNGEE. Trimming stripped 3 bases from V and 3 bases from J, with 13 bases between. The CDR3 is CASSEGSGFYNEQFF. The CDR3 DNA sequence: TGTGCCAGCAGCGAGGGGAGCGGGTTCTACAATGAGCAGTTCTTC.

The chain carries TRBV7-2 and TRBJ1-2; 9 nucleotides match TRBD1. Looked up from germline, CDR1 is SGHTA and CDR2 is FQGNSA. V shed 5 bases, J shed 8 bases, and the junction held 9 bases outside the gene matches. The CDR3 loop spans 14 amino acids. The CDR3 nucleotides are TGTGCCAGCAGCGTTACAGGGGGCGATCGGGGCTACACCTTC. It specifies CASSVTGGDRGYTF.

This CDR3 reads CASSSTGADTPEAFF. The CDR3 region has the DNA TGTGCCAGCAGTTCGACAGGAGCGGATACCCCAGAAGCTTTCTTT. The chain employs TRBV6-4 and TRBJ1-1, with TRBD1 as a possible D gene (6 bases). Per germline, CDR1 MRHNA and CDR2 SNTAGT. The CDR3 length is 15 residues. Trimming removed 5 bases from V and 8 bases from J, with 21 bases in between.

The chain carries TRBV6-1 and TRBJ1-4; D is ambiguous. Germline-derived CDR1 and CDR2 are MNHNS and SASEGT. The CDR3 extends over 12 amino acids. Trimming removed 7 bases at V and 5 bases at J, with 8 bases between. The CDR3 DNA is TGTGCCAGCAAGTCAGTGAATGAAAAACTGTTTTTT. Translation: CASKSVNEKLFF.

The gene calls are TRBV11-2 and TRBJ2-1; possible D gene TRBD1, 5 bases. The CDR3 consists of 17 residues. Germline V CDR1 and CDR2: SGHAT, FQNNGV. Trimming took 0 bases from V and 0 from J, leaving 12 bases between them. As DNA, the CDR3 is TGTGCCAGCAGCTTAGAGATAAGACAGAGCTCCTACAATGAGCAGTTCTTC. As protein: CASSLEIRQSSYNEQFF.

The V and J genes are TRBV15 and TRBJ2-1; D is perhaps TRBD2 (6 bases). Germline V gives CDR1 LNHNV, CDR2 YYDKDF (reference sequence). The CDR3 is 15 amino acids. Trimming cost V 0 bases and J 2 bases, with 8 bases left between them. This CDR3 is CATSREGGTYNEQFF. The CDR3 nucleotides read TGTGCCACCAGCAGAGAAGGAGGGACCTACAATGAGCAGTTCTTC.

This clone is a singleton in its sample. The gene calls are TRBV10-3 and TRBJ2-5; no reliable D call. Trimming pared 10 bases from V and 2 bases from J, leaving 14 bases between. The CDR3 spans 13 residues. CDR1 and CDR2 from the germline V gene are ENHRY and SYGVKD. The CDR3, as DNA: TGTGCCACCTCCATTGGAGTTCAAGAGACCCAGTACTTC. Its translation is CATSIGVQETQYF.

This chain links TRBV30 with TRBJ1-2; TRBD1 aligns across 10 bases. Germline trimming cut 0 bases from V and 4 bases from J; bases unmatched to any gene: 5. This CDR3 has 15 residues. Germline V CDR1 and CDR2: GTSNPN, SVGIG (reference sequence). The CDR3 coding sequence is TGTGCCTGGAGTGTACAGACAGGGGGCCCCTATGGCTACACCTTC. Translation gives CAWSVQTGGPYGYTF.

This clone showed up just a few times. CDR3 sequence: CASSTPGPTYF. The CDR3 DNA is TGTGCCAGCAGCACACCGGGACCGACGTACTTC. This chain links TRBV7-9 with TRBJ2-5; TRBD1 or TRBD2 may be the D gene (5 bases each). This CDR3 is built from 11 residues. From germline, CDR1 is SEHNR and CDR2 FQNEAQ (reference sequence). The ends were cut back, 5 bases at V and 13 bases at J, with 14 bases in the middle.

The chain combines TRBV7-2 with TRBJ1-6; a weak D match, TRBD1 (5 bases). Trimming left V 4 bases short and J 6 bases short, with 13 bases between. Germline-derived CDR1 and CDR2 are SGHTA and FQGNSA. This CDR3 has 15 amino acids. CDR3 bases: TGTGCCAGCAGCTCCCTTGGGAGGGGTAATTCACCCCTCCACTTT. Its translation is CASSSLGRGNSPLHF.

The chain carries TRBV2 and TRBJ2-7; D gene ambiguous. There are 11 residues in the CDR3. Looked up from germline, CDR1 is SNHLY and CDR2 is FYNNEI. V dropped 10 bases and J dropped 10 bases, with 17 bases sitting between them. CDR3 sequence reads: CATPHPPVQYF. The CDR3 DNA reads TGTGCCACCCCGCACCCCCCCGTTCAGTACTTC.

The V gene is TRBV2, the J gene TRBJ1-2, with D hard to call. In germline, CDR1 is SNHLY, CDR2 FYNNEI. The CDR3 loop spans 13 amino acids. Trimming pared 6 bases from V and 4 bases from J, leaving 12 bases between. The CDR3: CASSLGQIYGYTF. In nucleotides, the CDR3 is TGTGCCAGCAGCTTAGGTCAAATCTATGGCTACACCTTC.

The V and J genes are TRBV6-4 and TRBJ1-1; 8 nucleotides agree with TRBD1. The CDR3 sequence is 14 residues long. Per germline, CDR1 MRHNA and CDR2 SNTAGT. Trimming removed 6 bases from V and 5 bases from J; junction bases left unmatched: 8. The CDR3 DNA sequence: TGTGCCAGCAGCCCACAGGGGGGACTAACTGAAGCTTTCTTT. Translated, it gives CASSPQGGLTEAFF.

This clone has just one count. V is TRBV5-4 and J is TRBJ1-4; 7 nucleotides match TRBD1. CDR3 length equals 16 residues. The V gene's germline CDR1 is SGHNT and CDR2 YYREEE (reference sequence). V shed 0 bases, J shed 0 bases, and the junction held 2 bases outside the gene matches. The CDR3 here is CASSLGQGSTNEKLFF. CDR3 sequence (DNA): TGTGCCAGCAGCTTGGGACAGGGATCAACTAATGAAAAACTGTTTTTT. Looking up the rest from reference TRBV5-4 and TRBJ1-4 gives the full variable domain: ETGVTQSPTHLIKTRGQQVTLRCSSQSGHNTVSWYQQALGQGPQFIFQYYREEENGRGNFPPRFSGLQFPNYSSELNVNALELDDSALYLCASSLGQGSTNEKLFFGSGTQLSVL.

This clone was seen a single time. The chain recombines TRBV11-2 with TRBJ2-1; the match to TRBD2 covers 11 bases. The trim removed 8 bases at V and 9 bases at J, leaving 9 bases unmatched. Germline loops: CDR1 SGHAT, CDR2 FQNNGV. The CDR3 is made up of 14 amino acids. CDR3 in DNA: TGTGCCAGCGGAGCGGGACTAGCGGTCGTTGAGCAGTTCTTC. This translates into CASGAGLAVVEQFF.

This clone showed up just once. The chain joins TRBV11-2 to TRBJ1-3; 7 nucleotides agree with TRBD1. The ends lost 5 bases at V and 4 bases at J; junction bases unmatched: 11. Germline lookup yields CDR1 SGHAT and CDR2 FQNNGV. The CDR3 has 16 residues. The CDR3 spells CASSPPTGTIGNTIYF. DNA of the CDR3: TGTGCCAGCAGCCCTCCGACAGGGACGATAGGAAACACCATATATTTT.

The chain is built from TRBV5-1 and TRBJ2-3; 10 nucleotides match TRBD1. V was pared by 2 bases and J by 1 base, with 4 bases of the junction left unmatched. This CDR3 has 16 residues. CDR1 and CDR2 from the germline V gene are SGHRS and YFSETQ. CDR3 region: CASSFAGTGGTDTQYF. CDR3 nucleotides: TGCGCCAGCAGCTTTGCCGGGACAGGGGGCACAGATACGCAGTATTTT. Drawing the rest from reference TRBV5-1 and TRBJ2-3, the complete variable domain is KAGVTQTPRYLIKTRGQQVTLSCSPISGHRSVSWYQQTPGQGLQFLFEYFSETQRNKGNFPGRFSGRQFSNSRSEMNVSTLELGDSALYLCASSFAGTGGTDTQYFGPGTRLTVL.

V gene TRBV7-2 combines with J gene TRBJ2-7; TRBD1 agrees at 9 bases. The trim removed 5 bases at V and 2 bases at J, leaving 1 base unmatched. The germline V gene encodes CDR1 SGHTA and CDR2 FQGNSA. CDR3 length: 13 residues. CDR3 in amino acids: CASSRTGAYEQYF. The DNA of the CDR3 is TGTGCCAGCAGCCGGACAGGGGCCTACGAGCAGTACTTC.

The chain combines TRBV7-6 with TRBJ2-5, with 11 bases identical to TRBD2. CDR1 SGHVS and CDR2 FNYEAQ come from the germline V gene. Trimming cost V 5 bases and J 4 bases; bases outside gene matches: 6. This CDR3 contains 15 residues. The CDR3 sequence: CASSPLAGGLETQYF. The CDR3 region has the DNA TGTGCCAGCAGCCCCCTAGCGGGGGGTCTAGAGACCCAGTACTTC. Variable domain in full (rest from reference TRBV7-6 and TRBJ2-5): GAGVSQSPRYKVTKRGQDVALRCDPISGHVSLYWYRQALGQGPEFLTYFNYEAQQDKSGLPNDRFSAERPEGSISTLTIQRTEQRDSAMYRCASSPLAGGLETQYFGPGTRLLVL.

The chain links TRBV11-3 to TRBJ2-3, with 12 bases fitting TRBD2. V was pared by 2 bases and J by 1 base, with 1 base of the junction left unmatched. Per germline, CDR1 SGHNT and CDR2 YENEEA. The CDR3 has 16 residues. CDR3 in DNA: TGTGCCAGCAGCTTACGGACTAGCGGGGGCACAGATACGCAGTATTTT. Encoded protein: CASSLRTSGGTDTQYF.

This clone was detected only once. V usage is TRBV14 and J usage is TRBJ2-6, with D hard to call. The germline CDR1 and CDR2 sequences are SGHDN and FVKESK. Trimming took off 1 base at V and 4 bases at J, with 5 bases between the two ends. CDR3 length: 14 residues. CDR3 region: CASSQVFGANVLTF. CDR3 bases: TGTGCCAGCAGCCAAGTCTTCGGGGCCAACGTCCTGACTTTC. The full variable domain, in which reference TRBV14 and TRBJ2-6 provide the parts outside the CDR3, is EAGVTQFPSHSVIEKGQTVTLRCDPISGHDNLYWYRRVMGKEIKFLLHFVKESKQDESGMPNNRFLAERTGGTYSTLKVQPAELEDSGVYFCASSQVFGANVLTFGAGSRLTVL.

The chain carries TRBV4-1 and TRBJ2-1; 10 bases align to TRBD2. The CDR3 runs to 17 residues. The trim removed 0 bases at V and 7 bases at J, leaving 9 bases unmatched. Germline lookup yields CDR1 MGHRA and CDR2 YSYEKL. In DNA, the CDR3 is TGCGCCAGCAGCCAAGATCGGGAGCGGGGGGGCGGGAATGAGCAGTTCTTC. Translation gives CASSQDRERGGGNEQFF.

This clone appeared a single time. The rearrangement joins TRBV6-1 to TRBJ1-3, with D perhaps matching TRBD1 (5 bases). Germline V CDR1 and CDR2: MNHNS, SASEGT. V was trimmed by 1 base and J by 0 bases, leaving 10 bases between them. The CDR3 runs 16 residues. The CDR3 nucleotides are TGTGCCAGCAGTGAAGAGGCGGGGGGCTCTGGAAACACCATATATTTT. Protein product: CASSEEAGGSGNTIYF.

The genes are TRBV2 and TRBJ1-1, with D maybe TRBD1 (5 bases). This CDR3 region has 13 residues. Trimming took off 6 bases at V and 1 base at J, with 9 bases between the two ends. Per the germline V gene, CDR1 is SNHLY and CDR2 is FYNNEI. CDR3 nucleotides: TGTGCCAGCAGCGGGGACGAGAACACTGAAGCTTTCTTT. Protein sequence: CASSGDENTEAFF.

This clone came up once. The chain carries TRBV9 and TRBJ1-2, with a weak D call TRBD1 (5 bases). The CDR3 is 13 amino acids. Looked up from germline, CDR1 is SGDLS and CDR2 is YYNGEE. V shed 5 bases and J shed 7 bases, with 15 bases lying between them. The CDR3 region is CASRVGPYGGYTF. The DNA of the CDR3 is TGTGCCAGCAGGGTGGGGCCGTACGGTGGCTACACCTTC.

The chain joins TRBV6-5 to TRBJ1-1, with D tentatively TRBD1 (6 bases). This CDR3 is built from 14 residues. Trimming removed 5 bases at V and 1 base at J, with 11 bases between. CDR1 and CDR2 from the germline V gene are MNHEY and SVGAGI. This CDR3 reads CASSDRFRNTEAFF. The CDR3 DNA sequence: TGTGCCAGCAGTGACAGGTTCCGGAACACTGAAGCTTTCTTT.

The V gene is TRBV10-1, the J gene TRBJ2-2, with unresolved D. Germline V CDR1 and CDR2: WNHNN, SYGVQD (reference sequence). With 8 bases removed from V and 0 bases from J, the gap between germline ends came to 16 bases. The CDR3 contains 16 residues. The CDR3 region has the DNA TGCGCCAGCCGGGCAGGAGTGTATCCGAACACCGGGGAGCTGTTTTTT. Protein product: CASRAGVYPNTGELFF.

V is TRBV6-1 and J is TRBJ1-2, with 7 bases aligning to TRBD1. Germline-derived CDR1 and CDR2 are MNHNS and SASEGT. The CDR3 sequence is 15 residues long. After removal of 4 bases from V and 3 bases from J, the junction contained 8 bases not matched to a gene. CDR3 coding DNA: TGTGCCAGCAGTGCTTACAGGGGAGGCGACTATGGCTACACCTTC. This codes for CASSAYRGGDYGYTF.

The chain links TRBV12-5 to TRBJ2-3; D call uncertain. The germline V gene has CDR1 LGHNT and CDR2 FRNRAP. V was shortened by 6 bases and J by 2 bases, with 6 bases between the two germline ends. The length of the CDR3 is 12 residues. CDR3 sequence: CASGYTTDTQYF. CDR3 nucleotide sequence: TGTGCTAGTGGCTACACCACAGATACGCAGTATTTT.